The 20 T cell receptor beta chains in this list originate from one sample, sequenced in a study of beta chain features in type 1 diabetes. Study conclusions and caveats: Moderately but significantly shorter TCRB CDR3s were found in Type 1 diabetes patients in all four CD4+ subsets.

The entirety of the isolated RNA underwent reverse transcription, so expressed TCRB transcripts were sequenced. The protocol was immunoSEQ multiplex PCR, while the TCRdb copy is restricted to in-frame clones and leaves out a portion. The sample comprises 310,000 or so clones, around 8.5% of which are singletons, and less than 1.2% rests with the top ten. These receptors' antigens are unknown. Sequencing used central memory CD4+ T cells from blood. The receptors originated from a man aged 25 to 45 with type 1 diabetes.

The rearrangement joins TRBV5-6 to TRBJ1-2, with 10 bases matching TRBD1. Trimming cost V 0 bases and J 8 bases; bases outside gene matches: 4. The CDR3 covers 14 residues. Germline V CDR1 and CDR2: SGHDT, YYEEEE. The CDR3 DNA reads TGTGCCAGCAGCTTGGACGGGACAGGGGTCGGCTACACCTTC. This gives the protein CASSLDGTGVGYTF.

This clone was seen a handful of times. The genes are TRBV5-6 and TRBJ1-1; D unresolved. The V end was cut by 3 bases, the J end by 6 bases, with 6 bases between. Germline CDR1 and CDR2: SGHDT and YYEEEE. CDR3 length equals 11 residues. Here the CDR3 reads CASSSGAEAFF. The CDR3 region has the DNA TGTGCCAGCAGCTCCGGGGCTGAAGCTTTCTTT.

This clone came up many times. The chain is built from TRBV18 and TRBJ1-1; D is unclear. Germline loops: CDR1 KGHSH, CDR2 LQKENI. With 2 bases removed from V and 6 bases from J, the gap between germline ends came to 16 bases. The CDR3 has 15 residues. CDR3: CASSPSNRPAPEAFF. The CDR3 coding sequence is TGTGCCAGCTCACCAAGTAACCGACCCGCGCCTGAAGCTTTCTTT.

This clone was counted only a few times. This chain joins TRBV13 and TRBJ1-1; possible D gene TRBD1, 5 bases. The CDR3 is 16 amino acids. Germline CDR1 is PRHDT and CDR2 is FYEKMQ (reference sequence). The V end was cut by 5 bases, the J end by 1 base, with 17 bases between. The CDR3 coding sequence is TGTGCCAGCAGCGAAGTGGGGCGACGAAGGAACACTGAAGCTTTCTTT. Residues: CASSEVGRRRNTEAFF. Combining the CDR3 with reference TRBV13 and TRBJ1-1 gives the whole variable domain AAGVIQSPRHLIKEKRETATLKCYPIPRHDTVYWYQQGPGQDPQFLISFYEKMQSDKGSIPDRFSAQQFSDYHSELNMSSLELGDSALYFCASSEVGRRRNTEAFFGQGTRLTVV.

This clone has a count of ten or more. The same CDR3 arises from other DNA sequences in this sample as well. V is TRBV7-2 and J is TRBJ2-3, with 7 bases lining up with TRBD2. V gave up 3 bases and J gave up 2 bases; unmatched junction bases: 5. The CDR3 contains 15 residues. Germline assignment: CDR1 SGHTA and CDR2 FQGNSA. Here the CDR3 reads CASSFGGGYTDTQYF. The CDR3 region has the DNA TGTGCCAGCAGCTTTGGCGGGGGATACACAGATACGCAGTATTTT.

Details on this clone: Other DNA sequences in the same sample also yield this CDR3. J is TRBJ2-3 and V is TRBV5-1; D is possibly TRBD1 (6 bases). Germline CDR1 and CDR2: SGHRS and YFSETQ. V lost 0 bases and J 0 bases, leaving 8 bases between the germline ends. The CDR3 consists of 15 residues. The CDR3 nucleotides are TGCGCCAGCAGCTTGGCTGGACAGAGCACAGATACGCAGTATTTT. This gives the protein CASSLAGQSTDTQYF. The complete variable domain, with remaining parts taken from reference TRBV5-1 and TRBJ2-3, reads KAGVTQTPRYLIKTRGQQVTLSCSPISGHRSVSWYQQTPGQGLQFLFEYFSETQRNKGNFPGRFSGRQFSNSRSEMNVSTLELGDSALYLCASSLAGQSTDTQYFGPGTRLTVL.

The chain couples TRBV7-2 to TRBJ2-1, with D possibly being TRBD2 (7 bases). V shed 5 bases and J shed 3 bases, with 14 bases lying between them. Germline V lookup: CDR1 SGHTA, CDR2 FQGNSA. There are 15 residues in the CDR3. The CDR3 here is CASSPPGGSYNEQFF. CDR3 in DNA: TGTGCCAGCAGCCCCCCGGGGGGCAGCTACAATGAGCAGTTCTTC.

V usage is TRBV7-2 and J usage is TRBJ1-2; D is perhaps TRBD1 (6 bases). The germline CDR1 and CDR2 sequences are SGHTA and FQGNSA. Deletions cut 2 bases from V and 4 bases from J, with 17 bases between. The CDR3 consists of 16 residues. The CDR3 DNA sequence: TGTGCCAGCAGCTTATCGATAGGTAACAGGGCCTATGGCTACACCTTC. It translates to CASSLSIGNRAYGYTF. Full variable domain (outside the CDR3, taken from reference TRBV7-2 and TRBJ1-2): GAGVSQSPSNKVTEKGKDVELRCDPISGHTALYWYRQSLGQGLEFLIYFQGNSAPDKSGLPSDRFSAERTGGSVSTLTIQRTQQEDSAVYLCASSLSIGNRAYGYTFGSGTRLTVV.

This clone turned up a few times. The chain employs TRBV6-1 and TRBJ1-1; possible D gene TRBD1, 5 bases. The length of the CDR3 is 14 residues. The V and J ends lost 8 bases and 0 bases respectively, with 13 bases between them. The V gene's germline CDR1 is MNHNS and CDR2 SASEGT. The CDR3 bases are TGTGCCAGCTGTATGACAGACTTGAACACTGAAGCTTTCTTT. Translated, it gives CASCMTDLNTEAFF.

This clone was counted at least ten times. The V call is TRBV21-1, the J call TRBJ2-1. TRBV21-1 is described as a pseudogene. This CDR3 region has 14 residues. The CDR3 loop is CASSNRDPYNEQFF. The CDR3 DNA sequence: TGTGCCAGCAGCAACAGGGACCCCTACAATGAGCAGTTCTTC.

CDR3 coding DNA: TGTGCCAGCAGTTACCTAAGTGAGCAGTTCTTC. It codes for CASSYLSEQFF. V gene TRBV6-5 combines with J gene TRBJ2-1; D is unresolved. Trimming removed 2 bases at V and 9 bases at J, with 5 bases between. The CDR3 is 11 amino acids. CDR1 and CDR2 from the germline V gene are MNHEY and SVGAGI.

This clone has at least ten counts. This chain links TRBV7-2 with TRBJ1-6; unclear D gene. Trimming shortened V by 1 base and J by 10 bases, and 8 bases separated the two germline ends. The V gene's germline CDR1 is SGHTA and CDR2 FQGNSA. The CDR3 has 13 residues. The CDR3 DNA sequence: TGTGCCAGCAGCTTAGGGGAGGAGTCACCCCTCCACTTT. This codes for CASSLGEESPLHF.

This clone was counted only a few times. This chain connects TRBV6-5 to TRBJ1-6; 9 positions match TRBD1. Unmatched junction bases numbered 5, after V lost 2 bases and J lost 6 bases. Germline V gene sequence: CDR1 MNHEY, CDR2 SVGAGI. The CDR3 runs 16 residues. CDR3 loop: CASSYAPQGANSPLHF. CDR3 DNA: TGTGCCAGCAGTTACGCCCCACAGGGGGCTAATTCACCCCTCCACTTT.

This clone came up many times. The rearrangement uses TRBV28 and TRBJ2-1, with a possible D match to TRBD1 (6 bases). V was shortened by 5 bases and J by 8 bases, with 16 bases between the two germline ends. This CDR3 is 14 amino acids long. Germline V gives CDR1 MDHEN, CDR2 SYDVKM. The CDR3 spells CASSPFQGTDEQFF. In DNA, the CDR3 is TGTGCCAGCAGTCCCTTCCAGGGGACGGATGAGCAGTTCTTC.

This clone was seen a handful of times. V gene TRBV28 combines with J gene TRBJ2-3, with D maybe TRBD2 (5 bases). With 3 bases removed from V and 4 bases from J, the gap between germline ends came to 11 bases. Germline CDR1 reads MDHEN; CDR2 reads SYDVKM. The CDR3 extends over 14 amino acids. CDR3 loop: CASSFSGSPDTQYF. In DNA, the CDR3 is TGTGCCAGCAGTTTTTCGGGGAGCCCAGATACGCAGTATTTT.

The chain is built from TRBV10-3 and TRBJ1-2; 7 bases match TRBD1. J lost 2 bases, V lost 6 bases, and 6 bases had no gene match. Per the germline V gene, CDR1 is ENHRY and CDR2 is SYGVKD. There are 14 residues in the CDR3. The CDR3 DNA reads TGTGCCATCAGGGCCGGACAGGACAACTATGGCTACACCTTC. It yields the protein CAIRAGQDNYGYTF.

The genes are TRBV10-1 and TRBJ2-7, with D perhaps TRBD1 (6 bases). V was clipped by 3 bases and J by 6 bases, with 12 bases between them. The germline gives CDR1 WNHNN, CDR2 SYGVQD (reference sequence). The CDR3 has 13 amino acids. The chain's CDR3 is CASSDQGQGEQYF. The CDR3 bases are TGCGCCAGCAGTGACCAGGGGCAAGGCGAGCAGTACTTC.

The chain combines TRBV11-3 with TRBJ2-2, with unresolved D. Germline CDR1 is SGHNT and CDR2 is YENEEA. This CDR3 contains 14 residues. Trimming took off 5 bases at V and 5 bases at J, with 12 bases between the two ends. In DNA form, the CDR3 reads TGTGCCAGCAGCCTGGCCTCAAAAACCGGGGAGCTGTTTTTT. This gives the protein CASSLASKTGELFF.

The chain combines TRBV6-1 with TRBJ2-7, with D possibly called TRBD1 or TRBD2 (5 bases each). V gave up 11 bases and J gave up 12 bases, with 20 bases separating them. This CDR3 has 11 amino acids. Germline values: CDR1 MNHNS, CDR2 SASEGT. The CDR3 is CAAYDRGLGYF. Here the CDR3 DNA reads TGTGCCGCCTACGATCGGGGCTTAGGGTACTTC.

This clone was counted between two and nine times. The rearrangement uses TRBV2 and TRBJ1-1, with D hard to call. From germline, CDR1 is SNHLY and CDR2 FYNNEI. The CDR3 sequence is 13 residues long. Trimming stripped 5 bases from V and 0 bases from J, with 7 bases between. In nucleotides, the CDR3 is TGTGCCAGCAGTTATCAGGTGAACACTGAAGCTTTCTTT. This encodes CASSYQVNTEAFF.